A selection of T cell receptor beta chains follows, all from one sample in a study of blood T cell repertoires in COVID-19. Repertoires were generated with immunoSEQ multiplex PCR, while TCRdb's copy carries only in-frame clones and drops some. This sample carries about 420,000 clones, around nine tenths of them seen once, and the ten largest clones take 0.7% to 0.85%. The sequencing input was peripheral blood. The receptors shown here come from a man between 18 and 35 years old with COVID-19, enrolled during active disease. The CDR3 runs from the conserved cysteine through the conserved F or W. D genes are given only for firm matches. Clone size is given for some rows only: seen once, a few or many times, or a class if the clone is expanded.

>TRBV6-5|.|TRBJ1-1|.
TGTGCCAGCAGTACTCCCCGACATCTTGAAGCTTTCTTT
CASSTPRHLEAFF
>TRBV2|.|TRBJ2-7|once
TGTGCCAGCACCGCCCAAGGGGGTAACGAGCAGTACTTC
CASTAQGGNEQYF
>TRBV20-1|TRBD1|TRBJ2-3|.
TGCAGTGCTAGTCAGGACAGGGGGCCCCCAGATACGCAGTATTTT
CSASQDRGPPDTQYF
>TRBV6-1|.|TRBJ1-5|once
TGTGCCAGCAGTGCTTTGAGTCGACAGAGCAATCAGCCCCAGCATTTT
CASSALSRQSNQPQHF
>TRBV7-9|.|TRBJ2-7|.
TGTGCCAGCAGCTCGTCTAGCTACGAGCAGTACTTC
CASSSSSYEQYF
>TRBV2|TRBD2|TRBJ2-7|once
TGTGCCAGCCGTGCGGCTAGCGGGAGAGCTGACTCCTACGAGCAGTACTTC
CASRAASGRADSYEQYF
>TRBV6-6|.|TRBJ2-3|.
TGTGCCAGCAGTTCCGGGATAGATACGCAGTATTTT
CASSSGIDTQYF
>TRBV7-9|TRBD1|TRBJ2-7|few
TGTGCCAGCAGCTTAGCACAGGGGGAAATCTACGAGCAGTACTTC
CASSLAQGEIYEQYF
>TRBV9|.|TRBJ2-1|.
TGTGCCAGCAGCGTAGAAGACTATGGGTACAATGAGCAGTTCTTC
CASSVEDYGYNEQFF
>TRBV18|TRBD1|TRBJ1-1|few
TGTGCCAGCTCACTCCACGGAGGACAGGAGAACACTGAAGCTTTCTTT
CASSLHGGQENTEAFF
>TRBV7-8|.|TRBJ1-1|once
TGTGCCAGCAGCTTAGTCGCAGGGAACACTGAAGCTTTCTTT
CASSLVAGNTEAFF
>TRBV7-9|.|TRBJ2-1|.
TGTGCCAGCAGCTTATCTGGCGGAGAGAGCTCCTACAATGAGCAGTTCTTC
CASSLSGGESSYNEQFF
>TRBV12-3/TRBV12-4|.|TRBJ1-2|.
TGTGCCAGCAGCCAAACCGTGGGGCCGGCCACCTTC
CASSQTVGPATF
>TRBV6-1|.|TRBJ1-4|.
TGTGCCAGCAGTGATCTTAGGGGCGAAAAACTGTTTTTT
CASSDLRGEKLFF
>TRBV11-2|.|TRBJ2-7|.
TGTGCCAGCAGCTTGGGCAGCTACGAGCAGTACTTC
CASSLGSYEQYF
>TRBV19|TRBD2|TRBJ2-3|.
TGTGCCAGTAGTTCTAGCGGGAGGGTATCAGGAACAGATACGCAGTATTTT
CASSSSGRVSGTDTQYF
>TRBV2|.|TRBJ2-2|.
TGTGCCAGCAGTGGCGTAGCAGATAACACCGGGGAGCTGTTTTTT
CASSGVADNTGELFF
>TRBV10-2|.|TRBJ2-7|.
TGCGCCAGCAGTGCCCGAACAGGCCCGTCCTACGAGCAGTACTTC
CASSARTGPSYEQYF
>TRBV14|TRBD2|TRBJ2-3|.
TGTGCCAGCGGACGGACTAGCGGGAGCTTTAGAGATACGCAGTATTTT
CASGRTSGSFRDTQYF
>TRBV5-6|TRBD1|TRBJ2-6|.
TGTGCCAGCAGCTTGTTGGGACAGGTCGCCTCTGGGGCCAACGTCCTGACTTTC
CASSLLGQVASGANVLTF
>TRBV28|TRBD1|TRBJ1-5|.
TGTGCCAGCAAGGGGACAGGACTTAGCAATCAGCCCCAGCATTTT
CASKGTGLSNQPQHF
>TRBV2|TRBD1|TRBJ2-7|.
TGTGCCAGCAGTACCCCGTGGCAGGGGGACCACGAGCAGTACTTC
CASSTPWQGDHEQYF
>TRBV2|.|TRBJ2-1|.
TGTGCCAGCAGTAATCCGGGTGTCGGGGATAATGAGCAGTTCTTC
CASSNPGVGDNEQFF
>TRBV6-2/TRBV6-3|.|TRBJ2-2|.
TGTGCCAGCAGTTACTCGCGAACAGCAGGCACCGGGGAGCTGTTTTTT
CASSYSRTAGTGELFF
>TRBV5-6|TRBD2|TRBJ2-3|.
TGTGCCAGCAGCTTTAGCGGGAAAGCAGATACGCAGTATTTT
CASSFSGKADTQYF
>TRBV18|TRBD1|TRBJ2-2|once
TGTGCCAGCTCACTTCCGGGACAGGACACCGGGGAGCTGTTTTTT
CASSLPGQDTGELFF
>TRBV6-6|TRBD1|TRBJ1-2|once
TGTGCCAGCAGTCCCCGGGGACAGGGGGGCGGCTACACCTTC
CASSPRGQGGGYTF
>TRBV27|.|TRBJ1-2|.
TGTGCCAGCAGTCCGGGCGGGCAGTATGGCTACACCTTC
CASSPGGQYGYTF
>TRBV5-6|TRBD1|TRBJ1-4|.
TGTGCCAGCAGCTTAGGGACAGCCCTTGCAACTAATGAAAAACTGTTTTTT
CASSLGTALATNEKLFF
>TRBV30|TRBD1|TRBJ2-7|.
TGTGCCTGGGCCAAGGGACAGGGAGGCGAGCAGTACTTC
CAWAKGQGGEQYF
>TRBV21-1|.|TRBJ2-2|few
TGTGCCAGCAGCCAAGCGGCTAGCTTCACCGGGGAGCTGTTTTTT
CASSQAASFTGELFF
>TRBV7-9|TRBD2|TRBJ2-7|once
TGTGCCAGCAGCTCCGGAGCGGGAGGGCACCGCGAGCAGTACTTC
CASSSGAGGHREQYF
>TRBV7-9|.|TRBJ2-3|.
TGTGCCAGCAGCTTAACCGTGGCCAGCGAGTCCTATACGCAGTATTTT
CASSLTVASESYTQYF
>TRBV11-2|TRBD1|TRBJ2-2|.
TGTGCCAGCAGCCTCGGACAGGGGGCGTCCGGGGAGCTGTTTTTT
CASSLGQGASGELFF
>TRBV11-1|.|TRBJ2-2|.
TGTGCCGAAAAGGACAGACTCACCGGGGAGCTGTTTTTT
CAEKDRLTGELFF
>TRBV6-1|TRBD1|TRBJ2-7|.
TGTGCCAGCAGTGAAATAGGGGGCGGCCCTACCTACGAGCAGTACTTC
CASSEIGGGPTYEQYF
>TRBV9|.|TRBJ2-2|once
TGTGCCAGCAGCGTGAAGGAGGGCGGCGGCACCGGGGAGCTGTTTTTT
CASSVKEGGGTGELFF
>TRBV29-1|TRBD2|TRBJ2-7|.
TGCAGCGTTACCAGCGGGAGTTCCTACGAGCAGTACTTC
CSVTSGSSYEQYF
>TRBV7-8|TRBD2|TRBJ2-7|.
TGTGCCAGCAGCCAACAGATCCCCGGTAGCCAGACTAGCGGGACCATATCCTCCTACGAGCAGTACTTC
CASSQQIPGSQTSGTISSYEQYF
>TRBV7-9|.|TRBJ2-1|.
TGTGCCAGCACTAGTTCAGGGAATGAGCAGTTCTTC
CASTSSGNEQFF
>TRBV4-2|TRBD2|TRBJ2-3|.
TGTGCCAGCACCGAGCGGGGGGGCGGGGGAGATACGCAGTATTTT
CASTERGGGGDTQYF